One sample yielded the 19 T cell receptor beta chains listed below, sequenced in a study of vaccination effects on CD4 cells after COVID-19. Measured with immunoSEQ multiplex PCR; TCRdb has only the in-frame clones, and not every one. Of fewer than 65,000 clones in the sample, over 70% were seen once. Antigen-specific CD4+ T cells were expanded (with viral peptide pools) by the ViraFEST assay ahead of sequencing. Culture proceeded for about 11 days, and CD4+ T cells were then isolated. Neither prior SARS-CoV-2 infection nor positive nucleocapsid antibodies were present in the vaccine recipients. Their specific antigens are unknown. This sample comprised CD4+ T cells from PBMCs cultured with HCoV-OC43 spike peptides, obtained before COVID-19 vaccination. Described subset: HCoV-OC43 spike overlapping peptide pool stimulation. The receptors derive from a human donor who received a COVID-19 vaccine.

This clone has more than one count but fewer than ten. The V gene is TRBV6-2 or TRBV6-3, the J gene TRBJ2-3; 7 bases agree with TRBD1. Germline V gives CDR1 MNHEY, CDR2 SVGEGT. The CDR3 runs to 17 residues. V dropped 2 bases and J dropped 7; count of bases not matched to a gene: 15. CDR3 residues: CASSYRGQRITPNTQYF. CDR3 DNA: TGTGCCAGCAGTTACCGGGGACAGAGGATTACACCGAATACGCAGTATTTT.

This chain uses TRBV6-5 with TRBJ1-1; D gene uncertain. V was cut by 9 bases and J by 3 bases, with 11 bases left in between. This CDR3 region has 12 residues. CDR1 is MNHEY, CDR2 SVGAGI, per germline. The CDR3 DNA is TGTGCCAGGGCTGGCCGGGACACTGAAGCTTTCTTT. Its translation: CARAGRDTEAFF.

V is TRBV20-1 and J is TRBJ1-2; 7 bases line up with TRBD1. The CDR3 has 11 residues. Germline CDR1 and CDR2: DFQATT and SNEGSKA (reference sequence). After removal of 7 bases from V and 4 bases from J, the junction contained 3 bases not matched to a gene. The CDR3 DNA sequence: TGCAGTGTTGCAGGGGGCTATGGCTACACCTTC. Its translation is CSVAGGYGYTF.

The chain links TRBV2 to TRBJ2-6; D is ambiguous. There are 16 residues in the CDR3. Germline V CDR1 and CDR2: SNHLY, FYNNEI. Trimming took off 4 bases at V and 0 bases at J, with 10 bases between the two ends. DNA of the CDR3: TGTGCCAGCAGTGCTGACGGCCCCTCTGGGGCCAACGTCCTGACTTTC. It specifies CASSADGPSGANVLTF.

This chain joins TRBV6-5 and TRBJ1-1; D is possibly TRBD1 (5 bases). Germline V gene lookup returns CDR1 MNHEY and CDR2 SVGAGI. The V end lost 2 bases, the J end lost 3 bases, and 16 bases lay between the germline ends. The CDR3 is 16 amino acids. The CDR3 DNA reads as TGTGCCAGCAGTTACATGCGTTTTCGGGGGGACACTGAAGCTTTCTTT. Residues: CASSYMRFRGDTEAFF.

This clone was counted a single time. The chain is built from TRBV3-1 (or the pseudogene TRBV3-2) and TRBJ2-2; no reliable D call. The CDR3 is 14 residues long. Trimming stripped 1 base from V and 8 bases from J, with 11 bases between. CDR1 and CDR2 (germline): LGHDT, YNNKEL (reference sequence). The CDR3 reads CASSQGVISGELFF. CDR3 DNA sequence: TGTGCCAGCAGCCAAGGGGTCATATCGGGGGAGCTGTTTTTT.

This chain joins TRBV19 and TRBJ1-5, with TRBD1 matching over 8 bases. The V segment lost 4 bases and the J segment 6 bases; nucleotides outside the gene matches: 8. This CDR3 has 15 amino acids. Germline CDR1 reads LNHDA; CDR2 reads SQIVND (reference sequence). The DNA for the CDR3 is TGTGCCAGTAGTAGAGGGGCAGGGGGCGTTCAGCCCCAGCATTTT. This codes for CASSRGAGGVQPQHF.

This sequence joins TRBV6-6 and TRBJ2-4; D ambiguous. This CDR3 region has 14 residues. V gave up 7 bases and J gave up 1 base, with 11 bases separating them. CDR1 MNHNY and CDR2 SVGAGI come from the germline V gene (reference sequence). The CDR3 here is CASTLGMAKNIQYF. The DNA of the CDR3 is TGTGCCAGCACCCTGGGGATGGCCAAAAACATTCAGTACTTC.

V and J are TRBV11-3 and TRBJ2-5; weak D call: TRBD2 (7 bases). This CDR3 is built from 15 residues. The germline gives CDR1 SGHNT, CDR2 YENEEA. The germline V and J ends were trimmed by 1 base and 4 bases, with 13 bases remaining between them. The CDR3 bases are TGTGCCAGCAGCTTAGGAGGGGGGGCAGGAGAGACCCAGTACTTC. Translated, it gives CASSLGGGAGETQYF.

This rearrangement joins TRBV25-1 to TRBJ1-5; D gene unclear. There are 14 residues in the CDR3. Trimming shortened V by 4 bases and J by 3 bases, and 10 bases separated the two germline ends. The germline gives CDR1 MGHDK, CDR2 SYGVNS. CDR3 amino acids: CASSGQQVNQPQHF. CDR3 DNA sequence: TGTGCCAGCAGTGGGCAGCAAGTCAATCAGCCCCAGCATTTT. The variable domain in full, with the rest retrieved from reference TRBV25-1 and TRBJ1-5, is EADIYQTPRYLVIGTGKKITLECSQTMGHDKMYWYQQDPGMELHLIHYSYGVNSTEKGDLSSESTVSRIRTEHFPLTLESARPSHTSQYLCASSGQQVNQPQHFGDGTRLSIL.

V usage is TRBV7-2 and J usage is TRBJ1-6; 8 nucleotides match TRBD1. CDR1 is SGHTA and CDR2 is FQGNSA in the germline V gene. V lost 5 bases, J lost 9 bases, and 6 bases stayed unmatched. This CDR3 region has 14 residues. CDR3 region: CASSPDRGFSPLHF. The DNA for the CDR3 is TGTGCCAGCAGCCCTGACAGGGGTTTTTCACCCCTCCACTTT. Based on the CDR3 plus reference TRBV7-2 and TRBJ1-6, the full variable domain is GAGVSQSPSNKVTEKGKDVELRCDPISGHTALYWYRQSLGQGLEFLIYFQGNSAPDKSGLPSDRFSAERTGGSVSTLTIQRTQQEDSAVYLCASSPDRGFSPLHFGNGTRLTVT.

The chain joins TRBV19 to TRBJ2-7, with D possibly matching TRBD1 (5 bases). CDR3 length: 15 residues. The germline gives CDR1 LNHDA, CDR2 SQIVND (reference sequence). V shed 7 bases and J shed 0 bases, with 16 bases lying between them. The CDR3 nucleotides are TGTGCCAGTATCACCGGCGGCCAGGGCTCCTACGAGCAGTACGTC. This codes for CASITGGQGSYEQYV.

Points on this clone: At one of its ends the junction is not consistent with the germline gene, which may arise from a read error. The rearrangement links TRBV18 to TRBJ1-1; 7 nucleotides agree with TRBD1. This CDR3 has 13 residues. Germline lookup yields CDR1 KGHSH and CDR2 LQKENI. CDR3 sequence reads: CASSKLEVEGAFF. The CDR3, as DNA: TGTGCCAGCTCAAAACTAGAGGTGGAGGGGGCCTTTTTT.

V gene TRBV27 combines with J gene TRBJ1-3; no clear D. V was shortened by 4 bases and J by 0 bases, with 13 bases between the two germline ends. CDR1 is MNHEY and CDR2 is SMNVEV in the germline V gene (reference sequence). This CDR3 region has 16 residues. The CDR3, as DNA: TGTGCCAGCAGTTCCTTAACAGTAAACTCTGGAAACACCATATATTTT. Translated, it gives CASSSLTVNSGNTIYF.

V and J are TRBV7-7 and TRBJ2-7; TRBD1 is a possible D gene (5 bases). Germline-derived CDR1 and CDR2 are SSHAT and FNYEAQ (reference sequence). V was pared by 1 base and J by 5 bases, with 15 bases between. CDR3 length: 15 residues. CDR3 sequence reads: CASSLEQKGRHEQYV. The CDR3, as DNA: TGTGCCAGCAGCTTAGAACAGAAGGGGCGCCACGAGCAGTACGTC.

The chain is built from TRBV19 and TRBJ1-5, with TRBD1 as a possible D gene (6 bases). The length of the CDR3 is 16 residues. V lost 0 bases, J lost 5 bases, and 14 bases lay in between. Germline V CDR1 and CDR2: LNHDA, SQIVND (reference sequence). The CDR3 DNA follows: TGTGCCAGTAGTATAGATCAACAGGGACGGTATCAGCCCCAGCATTTT. This translates into CASSIDQQGRYQPQHF.

The CDR3 is CASSLGGNYGYTF. The CDR3 coding sequence is TGTGCCAGCAGCCTAGGGGGCAACTATGGCTACACCTTC. V is TRBV28 and J is TRBJ1-2, with TRBD1 matching 7 bases. V shed 6 bases, J shed 2 bases, and the junction held 3 bases outside the gene matches. CDR3 length: 13 residues. Germline lookup yields CDR1 MDHEN and CDR2 SYDVKM.

DNA for the CDR3: TGTGCCAGCAGCCAACTAGCGGACTACGGTGAGCAGTTCTTC. This sequence encodes CASSQLADYGEQFF. The J gene is TRBJ2-1, the V gene TRBV4-2; 7 bases map to TRBD2. The ends lost 2 bases at V and 9 bases at J; junction bases unmatched: 7. Germline-derived CDR1 and CDR2 are LGHNA and YNFKEQ. The CDR3 spans 14 residues.

In its sample, this clone was seen a few times. The chain is built from TRBV5-1 and TRBJ2-2; 11 positions agree with TRBD1. J was trimmed by 4 bases and V by 5 bases; bases with no gene match: 13. The CDR3 runs to 18 residues. Germline lookup yields CDR1 SGHRS and CDR2 YFSETQ. CDR3 DNA: TGCGCCAGCAGTCTTTCGACTTCCGGGACAGGGGGCACCGGGGAGCTGTTTTTT. As protein: CASSLSTSGTGGTGELFF.